This T cell receptor (beta chain) was obtained from a study of T cell changes during pregnancy in multiple sclerosis. The table lists this clone with a count of one. Assay used: immunoSEQ multiplex PCR; TCRdb lists only in-frame clones, some missing. Of 70,000 to 90,000 clones listed, around 93% are singletons. With 3 bases clipped from V and 2 bases from J, the junction kept 5 bases outside the gene matches. CDR1 and CDR2 (germline): KGHSH, LQKENI. The CDR3 consists of 15 residues. The V call is TRBV18, the J call TRBJ2-7, with 9 positions matching TRBD1. The sequencing used peripheral blood, collected in the first trimester of pregnancy. This sequence originates from a female donor with multiple sclerosis, enrolled in a pregnancy study. The chain's CDR3 is CASSPTGGSTYEQYF. The CDR3 region has the DNA TGTGCCAGCTCACCTACAGGGGGCTCGACCTACGAGCAGTACTTC.